This passage covers 18 T cell receptor beta chains from one sample sequenced in a study of blood T cell repertoires in COVID-19. Only in-frame clones appear in the TCRdb table, and some are missing; sequencing was by immunoSEQ multiplex PCR. The repertoire consists of 200,000 to 250,000 clones, with about 85% occurring once and the leading ten covering 2.9%. The sample comprised peripheral blood. Source of these receptors: a man aged 45-60 years who had recovered from COVID-19.

The genes are TRBV19 and TRBJ2-3; 8 bases align to TRBD2. V shed 5 bases, J shed 0 bases, and the junction held 7 bases outside the gene matches. Germline CDR1 reads LNHDA; CDR2 reads SQIVND (reference sequence). The CDR3 runs 16 residues. Written as DNA, the CDR3 is TGTGCCAGTAGTCTTTTAGCGGGGCCTAGCACAGATACGCAGTATTTT. It specifies CASSLLAGPSTDTQYF. Variable domain in full (rest from reference TRBV19 and TRBJ2-3): DGGITQSPKYLFRKEGQNVTLSCEQNLNHDAMYWYRQDPGQGLRLIYYSQIVNDFQKGDIAEGYSVSREKKESFPLTVTSAQKNPTAFYLCASSLLAGPSTDTQYFGPGTRLTVL.

This clone was seen a few times. The chain joins TRBV5-1 to TRBJ2-1, with 7 bases identical to TRBD1. Germline lookup yields CDR1 SGHRS and CDR2 YFSETQ. V trimming: 2 bases; J trimming: 3 bases; junction bases outside the gene matches: 2. The CDR3 length is 14 residues. The CDR3 loop reads CASSLGQVYNEQFF. The CDR3 DNA is TGCGCCAGCAGCTTAGGACAGGTCTACAATGAGCAGTTCTTC.

The V gene is TRBV7-9, the J gene TRBJ2-7, with 8 bases matching TRBD1. This CDR3 comprises 15 residues. From germline, CDR1 is SEHNR and CDR2 FQNEAQ (reference sequence). V lost 1 base and J lost 6; bases outside the gene matches: 8. The CDR3 DNA reads TGTGCCAGCAGCTTAGGAGGTACAGGGGGGTCCGAGCAGTACTTC. This translates into CASSLGGTGGSEQYF. Based on the CDR3 plus reference TRBV7-9 and TRBJ2-7, the full variable domain is DTGVSQNPRHKITKRGQNVTFRCDPISEHNRLYWYRQTLGQGPEFLTYFQNEAQLEKSRLLSDRFSAERPKGSFSTLEIQRTEQGDSAMYLCASSLGGTGGSEQYFGPGTRLTVT.

The V gene is TRBV24-1, the J gene TRBJ1-2; D not resolved. Trimming pared 1 base from V and 4 bases from J, leaving 6 bases between. Germline assignment: CDR1 KGHDR and CDR2 SFDVKD. The CDR3 has 13 amino acids. The CDR3 sequence is CATSDLRSYGYTF. Written as DNA, the CDR3 is TGTGCCACCAGTGATTTACGGAGCTATGGCTACACCTTC.

This chain uses TRBV19 with TRBJ2-1; D is possibly TRBD2 (5 bases). CDR3 length: 15 residues. Germline values: CDR1 LNHDA, CDR2 SQIVND (reference sequence). Trimming took off 2 bases at V and 5 bases at J, with 13 bases between the two ends. CDR3 region: CASSIITRGNNEQFF. As DNA, the CDR3 is TGTGCCAGTAGTATAATTACTAGAGGGAACAATGAGCAGTTCTTC.

J is TRBJ2-7 and V is TRBV7-2; maybe TRBD1 (5 bases). This CDR3 is built from 12 residues. With 4 bases removed from V and 4 bases from J, the gap between germline ends came to 8 bases. Germline V gene data show CDR1 as SGHTA and CDR2 as FQGNSA. This chain's CDR3 is CASSSDRYEQYF. CDR3 nucleotide sequence: TGTGCCAGCAGCTCTGACAGATACGAGCAGTACTTC.

J is TRBJ2-5 and V is TRBV14; 7 bases line up with TRBD1. V was pared by 2 bases and J by 2 bases, with 8 bases of the junction left unmatched. The length of the CDR3 is 16 residues. Germline V gene sequence: CDR1 SGHDN, CDR2 FVKESK. The CDR3 loop is CASSQLWTGGQETQYF. DNA for the CDR3: TGTGCCAGCAGCCAACTTTGGACAGGTGGGCAAGAGACCCAGTACTTC. Full variable domain (missing parts from reference TRBV14 and TRBJ2-5): EAGVTQFPSHSVIEKGQTVTLRCDPISGHDNLYWYRRVMGKEIKFLLHFVKESKQDESGMPNNRFLAERTGGTYSTLKVQPAELEDSGVYFCASSQLWTGGQETQYFGPGTRLLVL.

This clone was seen once. The gene calls are TRBV5-1 and TRBJ1-6, with D perhaps TRBD1 (5 bases). Germline V gene sequence: CDR1 SGHRS, CDR2 YFSETQ. The V end was cut by 3 bases, the J end by 0 bases, with 10 bases between. The CDR3 totals 16 residues. The CDR3: CASSSTGSSYNSPLHF. CDR3 DNA: TGCGCCAGCAGCTCTACAGGAAGCTCCTATAATTCACCCCTCCACTTT.

The chain combines TRBV4-1 with TRBJ2-1; 8 nucleotides align to TRBD2. Germline V gene sequence: CDR1 MGHRA, CDR2 YSYEKL. The CDR3 spans 17 residues. The V segment lost 4 bases and the J segment 2 bases; nucleotides outside the gene matches: 10. The CDR3 coding sequence is TGCGCCAGCAGCCCCCAACTGGGCGGGAGGACCTACAATGAGCAGTTCTTC. Protein sequence: CASSPQLGGRTYNEQFF.

The sample holds one count of this clone. The chain has TRBV28 and TRBJ2-7; 7 bases match TRBD1. The CDR3 sequence is 15 residues long. V lost 8 bases to trimming and J lost 0 bases; unmatched junction nucleotides: 10. CDR1 is MDHEN, CDR2 SYDVKM, per germline. This CDR3 reads CASSKGGTSSYEQYF. DNA of the CDR3: TGTGCCAGCTCCAAAGGGGGCACCTCCTCCTACGAGCAGTACTTC.

This clone was observed a few times. The CDR3 sequence: CAWRAGQGWDGYTF. For the CDR3, the DNA is TGTGCCTGGCGGGCCGGACAGGGATGGGATGGCTACACCTTC. The chain is built from TRBV30 and TRBJ1-2, with 8 bases fitting TRBD1. Germline CDR1 reads GTSNPN; CDR2 reads SVGIG (reference sequence). There are 14 residues in the CDR3. The J segment lost 6 bases and the V segment lost 5 bases, leaving 11 bases of the junction unmatched.

This clone was observed a single time. The chain uses TRBV28 and TRBJ2-1, with 12 bases lining up with TRBD2. The CDR3 contains 15 residues. J gave up 7 bases and V 4 bases, and 5 bases lay outside the gene matches. Germline loops: CDR1 MDHEN, CDR2 SYDVKM. The CDR3 nucleotides are TGTGCCAGCAGTTCCCGGACTAGCGGGAAAAATGAGCAGTTCTTC. It encodes CASSSRTSGKNEQFF. Using reference TRBV28 and TRBJ2-1 for the parts outside the CDR3, the full variable domain is DVKVTQSSRYLVKRTGEKVFLECVQDMDHENMFWYRQDPGLGLRLIYFSYDVKMKEKGDIPEGYSVSREKKERFSLILESASTNQTSMYLCASSSRTSGKNEQFFGPGTRLTVL.

V usage is TRBV7-8 and J usage is TRBJ2-1, with TRBD2 matching over 9 bases. The CDR3 totals 14 residues. J was trimmed by 8 bases and V by 5 bases; bases with no gene match: 7. Germline V gene sequence: CDR1 SGHVS, CDR2 FQNEAQ. CDR3 loop: CASSLSGRPHEQFF. In DNA, the CDR3 is TGTGCCAGCAGCCTTAGCGGGAGACCCCATGAGCAGTTCTTC.

V and J are TRBV5-1 and TRBJ2-7; tentatively, D is TRBD1 (6 bases). Trimming took 5 bases from V and 1 from J, leaving 13 bases between them. The CDR3 runs to 14 residues. CDR1 and CDR2 (germline): SGHRS, YFSETQ. CDR3 region: CASRPGTFSYEQYF. In DNA, the CDR3 is TGCGCCAGCAGGCCTGGGACATTTTCCTACGAGCAGTACTTC.

The chain combines TRBV5-1 with TRBJ1-2, with D unclear. Between the trimmed V and J ends, which lost 2 bases and 0 bases, there was a span of 8 bases. The germline V gene encodes CDR1 SGHRS and CDR2 YFSETQ. The CDR3 is 14 residues long. CDR3: CASSFSQTNYGYTF. CDR3 sequence (DNA): TGCGCCAGCAGCTTTAGCCAGACTAACTATGGCTACACCTTC.

This clone has a single count. The chain carries TRBV28 and TRBJ1-6; TRBD1 aligns across 8 bases. The trim removed 3 bases at V and 9 bases at J, leaving 13 bases unmatched. Germline V CDR1 and CDR2: MDHEN, SYDVKM. This CDR3 is 17 amino acids long. CDR3 bases: TGTGCCAGCAGTTTTGCCACCGGAGGACAGGGACGTTCACCCCTCCACTTT. Residues: CASSFATGGQGRSPLHF.

This rearrangement joins TRBV28 to TRBJ1-1; possible D gene TRBD1, 6 bases. CDR3 length equals 15 residues. Germline lookup yields CDR1 MDHEN and CDR2 SYDVKM. Trimming stripped 8 bases from V and 2 bases from J, with 18 bases between. The CDR3 coding sequence is TGTGCCAGCGACGAGGGGGGGACATCTAACACTGAAGCTTTCTTT. Translated, it gives CASDEGGTSNTEAFF.

This clone was observed a single time. The chain links TRBV14 to TRBJ2-6; 10 nucleotides agree with TRBD1. After removal of 2 bases from V and 2 bases from J, the junction contained 9 bases not matched to a gene. The CDR3 runs 19 residues. Germline-derived CDR1 and CDR2 are SGHDN and FVKESK. CDR3 residues: CASSQTGTGVLTGANVLTF. DNA for the CDR3: TGTGCCAGCAGCCAAACCGGGACAGGGGTTTTAACTGGGGCCAACGTCCTGACTTTC.